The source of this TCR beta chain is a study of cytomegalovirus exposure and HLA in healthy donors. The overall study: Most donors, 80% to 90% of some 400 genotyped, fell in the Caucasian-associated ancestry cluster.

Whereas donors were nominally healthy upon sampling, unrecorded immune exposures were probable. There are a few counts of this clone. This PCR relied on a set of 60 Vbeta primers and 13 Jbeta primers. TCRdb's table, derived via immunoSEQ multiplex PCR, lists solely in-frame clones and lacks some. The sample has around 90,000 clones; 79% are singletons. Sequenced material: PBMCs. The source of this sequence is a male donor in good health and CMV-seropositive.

The CDR3 coding sequence is TGCGCCAGCAGCCTCGACAGGGGGATGACCGAAGCTTTCTTT. Protein: CASSLDRGMTEAFF. This chain joins TRBV4-3 and TRBJ1-1; 9 positions agree with TRBD1. This CDR3 region has 14 residues. The ends lost 4 bases at V and 8 bases at J; junction bases unmatched: 8. The germline V gene has CDR1 LGHNA and CDR2 YSLEER.